These 20 T cell receptor beta chains were sequenced from one sample in a study of cytomegalovirus exposure and HLA in healthy donors. Primers: 60 Vbeta forward and 13 Jbeta reverse. Sequencing was performed with immunoSEQ multiplex PCR; in TCRdb, only in-frame clones are kept and a portion is missing. The sample lists some 180,000 clones, roughly 82% occurring once. The sequenced sample was PBMCs. All receptors derive from a girl aged 2-9 years in good health and CMV-seropositive.

The chain has TRBV5-5 and TRBJ1-2; TRBD1 matches 7 bases. J lost 5 bases, V lost 4 bases, and 11 bases had no gene match. The germline gives CDR1 SGHKS, CDR2 YYEKEE (reference sequence). The length of the CDR3 is 15 residues. The chain's CDR3 is CASSLTGSQLYGYTF. The CDR3 nucleotides are TGTGCCAGCAGCCTGACAGGGAGTCAACTATATGGCTACACCTTC.

The chain joins TRBV27 to TRBJ2-7, with a tentative D call TRBD1 (6 bases). CDR1 MNHEY and CDR2 SMNVEV come from the germline V gene (reference sequence). The CDR3 is 14 amino acids. The V end lost 2 bases, the J end lost 3 bases, and 11 bases lay between the germline ends. The CDR3 spells CASSLKVRGYEQYF. CDR3 DNA sequence: TGTGCCAGCAGTTTAAAGGTCAGGGGCTACGAGCAGTACTTC.

This clone was counted a few times. The chain recombines TRBV4-1 with TRBJ1-2; tentatively, D is TRBD1 (5 bases). V was trimmed by 1 base and J by 6 bases, leaving 18 bases between them. CDR1 and CDR2 (germline): MGHRA, YSYEKL. The CDR3 sequence is 16 residues long. The CDR3 region is CASSQASRRGSHGYTF. Written as DNA, the CDR3 is TGCGCCAGCAGCCAAGCGAGCCGACGGGGGAGTCATGGCTACACCTTC.

J is TRBJ1-3 and V is TRBV19; D possibly corresponds to TRBD1 (5 bases). The CDR3 has 17 amino acids. Looked up from germline, CDR1 is LNHDA and CDR2 is SQIVND (reference sequence). The V and J ends lost 0 bases and 2 bases respectively, with 14 bases between them. CDR3 loop: CASSIDGGAVAGNTIYF. The CDR3 DNA is TGTGCCAGTAGTATAGATGGAGGGGCGGTTGCTGGAAACACCATATATTTT.

V and J are TRBV5-4 and TRBJ2-2, with 8 bases matching TRBD2. J was trimmed by 6 bases and V by 0 bases; bases with no gene match: 7. The V gene's germline CDR1 is SGHNT and CDR2 YYREEE (reference sequence). The CDR3 loop spans 16 amino acids. The CDR3 is CASSLVGGAGSGELFF. CDR3 sequence (DNA): TGTGCCAGCAGCTTGGTCGGGGGGGCGGGATCCGGGGAGCTGTTTTTT.

The chain recombines TRBV5-1 with TRBJ2-1; D is possibly TRBD1 (7 bases). V dropped 0 bases and J dropped 3 bases, with 13 bases sitting between them. The germline V gene encodes CDR1 SGHRS and CDR2 YFSETQ. CDR3 length equals 16 residues. The DNA for the CDR3 is TGCGCCAGCAGCTTGGATGCGGGACAGAACTACAATGAGCAGTTCTTC. It encodes CASSLDAGQNYNEQFF. The full variable domain, completed using reference TRBV5-1 and TRBJ2-1, is KAGVTQTPRYLIKTRGQQVTLSCSPISGHRSVSWYQQTPGQGLQFLFEYFSETQRNKGNFPGRFSGRQFSNSRSEMNVSTLELGDSALYLCASSLDAGQNYNEQFFGPGTRLTVL.

V usage is TRBV27 and J usage is TRBJ2-5, with 7 bases lining up with TRBD1. The CDR3 totals 15 residues. Unmatched junction bases numbered 9, after V lost 4 bases and J lost 4 bases. Germline V gene sequence: CDR1 MNHEY, CDR2 SMNVEV (reference sequence). CDR3 bases: TGTGCCAGCAGTTCAGGGACAGCCGGGGCAGAGACCCAGTACTTC. Encoded protein: CASSSGTAGAETQYF.

V gene TRBV27 combines with J gene TRBJ2-7; TRBD2 aligns across 7 bases. Trimming removed 5 bases from V and 2 bases from J; junction bases left unmatched: 15. This CDR3 has 17 residues. Germline V gene sequence: CDR1 MNHEY, CDR2 SMNVEV (reference sequence). The CDR3 here is CASSPRYEQRETYEQYF. The DNA for the CDR3 is TGTGCCAGCAGTCCCAGGTATGAGCAGCGGGAAACCTACGAGCAGTACTTC.

This clone is a singleton in its sample. The J gene is TRBJ1-2, the V gene TRBV11-3, with D possibly being TRBD1 (6 bases). V dropped 4 bases and J dropped 2 bases, with 8 bases sitting between them. The CDR3 spans 13 residues. The germline V gene has CDR1 SGHNT and CDR2 YENEEA. The chain's CDR3 is CASSYGQNYGYTF. In DNA, the CDR3 is TGTGCCAGCAGCTACGGACAGAACTATGGCTACACCTTC. Using reference TRBV11-3 and TRBJ1-2 for the parts outside the CDR3, the full variable domain is EAGVVQSPRYKIIEKKQPVAFWCNPISGHNTLYWYLQNLGQGPELLIRYENEEAVDDSQLPKDRFSAERLKGVDSTLKIQPAELGDSAVYLCASSYGQNYGYTFGSGTRLTVV.

The rearrangement links TRBV30 to TRBJ1-2; D might be TRBD1 (6 bases). The germline V gene has CDR1 GTSNPN and CDR2 SVGIG (reference sequence). There are 13 residues in the CDR3. Trimming pared 4 bases from V and 0 bases from J, leaving 9 bases between. For the CDR3, the DNA is TGTGCCTGGAATCAGGGGACTAACTATGGCTACACCTTC. It yields the protein CAWNQGTNYGYTF.

The chain is built from TRBV18 and TRBJ2-7, with no clear D. V lost 6 bases and J 3 bases, leaving 24 bases between the germline ends. CDR3 length: 17 residues. The V gene's germline CDR1 is KGHSH and CDR2 LQKENI. This CDR3 reads CASSHPPDGQPGYEQYF. The CDR3 DNA sequence: TGTGCCAGCTCCCACCCCCCCGATGGGCAGCCCGGCTACGAGCAGTACTTC.

This rearrangement joins TRBV29-1 to TRBJ1-2; the D gene is possibly TRBD1 (5 bases). V was clipped by 5 bases and J by 5 bases, with 9 bases between them. This CDR3 is 11 amino acids long. CDR1 is SQVTM and CDR2 is ANQGSEA in the germline V gene. CDR3 region: CSVRQPYGYTF. CDR3 DNA sequence: TGCAGCGTTCGACAGCCATATGGCTACACCTTC.

V is TRBV27 and J is TRBJ1-1, with 8 bases that match TRBD1. This CDR3 has 15 amino acids. The germline gives CDR1 MNHEY, CDR2 SMNVEV (reference sequence). Trimming cost V 2 bases and J 3 bases; bases outside gene matches: 5. Here the CDR3 DNA reads TGTGCCAGCAGTTTACAGGGGGCGCGACACACTGAAGCTTTCTTT. Its protein is CASSLQGARHTEAFF.

The chain's CDR3 is CASSDQGNYEQYF. The CDR3 DNA follows: TGTGCCAGTAGTGATCAGGGAAACTACGAGCAGTACTTC. The chain has TRBV19 and TRBJ2-7, with D maybe TRBD1 (5 bases). CDR1 and CDR2 from the germline V gene are LNHDA and SQIVND (reference sequence). This CDR3 is 13 amino acids long. V was shortened by 5 bases and J by 3 bases, with 11 bases between the two germline ends.

This clone was counted a few times. The chain links TRBV30 to TRBJ1-1; possible D gene TRBD1, 5 bases. Germline V CDR1 and CDR2: GTSNPN, SVGIG (reference sequence). The ends were cut back, 2 bases at V and 4 bases at J, with 8 bases in the middle. The CDR3 covers 12 residues. The CDR3 region is CAWSIDSTEAFF. CDR3 coding DNA: TGTGCCTGGAGTATCGACAGCACTGAAGCTTTCTTT. Full variable domain (rest looked up from reference TRBV30 and TRBJ1-1): SQTIHQWPATLVQPVGSPLSLECTVEGTSNPNLYWYRQAAGRGLQLLFYSVGIGQISSEVPQNLSASRPQDRQFILSSKKLLLSDSGFYLCAWSIDSTEAFFGQGTRLTVV.

CDR3 coding DNA: TGTGCCAGCAGGACAGGGACCGAGAGCTCCTACGAGCAGTACTTC. Amino acid sequence: CASRTGTESSYEQYF. The gene calls are TRBV28 and TRBJ2-7; 7 bases are a match to TRBD1. V was clipped by 6 bases and J by 0 bases; unmatched bases: 8. Germline CDR1 is MDHEN and CDR2 is SYDVKM. This CDR3 spans 15 amino acids.

The chain employs TRBV2 and TRBJ1-1; 8 bases are a match to TRBD1. The junction had 12 bases not matched to a gene; V was cut back by 4 bases and J by 11 bases. Germline loops: CDR1 SNHLY, CDR2 FYNNEI. The CDR3 is 14 residues long. Here the CDR3 DNA reads TGTGCCAGCAGTGGACAGGGGCCGACCATTAGCGCTTTCTTT. It is translated as CASSGQGPTISAFF.

This clone showed up just once. The sample has other DNA sequences that encode this CDR3 too. The V call is TRBV2, the J call TRBJ2-7; 8 nucleotides agree with TRBD1. The CDR3 is 13 amino acids. Germline V gives CDR1 SNHLY, CDR2 FYNNEI. The V gene end was trimmed by 5 bases and the J gene end by 9 bases; junction bases not matched to a gene: 9. CDR3 loop: CASSLAGGRGQYF. In nucleotides, the CDR3 is TGTGCCAGCAGTCTGGCAGGGGGCCGCGGGCAGTACTTC. The full variable domain, in which reference TRBV2 and TRBJ2-7 provide the parts outside the CDR3, is EPEVTQTPSHQVTQMGQEVILRCVPISNHLYFYWYRQILGQKVEFLVSFYNNEISEKSEIFDDQFSVERPDGSNFTLKIRSTKLEDSAMYFCASSLAGGRGQYFGPGTRLTVT.

The V gene is TRBV2, the J gene TRBJ2-3; TRBD1 might be the D (6 bases). The CDR3 has 15 residues. The V end was cut by 6 bases, the J end by 6 bases, with 19 bases between. Germline assignment: CDR1 SNHLY and CDR2 FYNNEI. CDR3 amino acids: CASRDHLRTADTQYF. The CDR3 nucleotides read TGTGCCAGCAGGGACCACCTTAGGACAGCGGATACGCAGTATTTT.

This rearrangement joins TRBV5-1 to TRBJ2-3; tentatively, D is TRBD1 (5 bases). Trimming removed 0 bases from V and 5 bases from J, with 13 bases in between. Germline V gene sequence: CDR1 SGHRS, CDR2 YFSETQ. The CDR3 is 15 residues long. This chain's CDR3 is CASSLAPGQGDTQYF. In nucleotides, the CDR3 is TGCGCCAGCAGCTTGGCCCCGGGCCAGGGAGATACGCAGTATTTT.